What follows are 19 T cell receptor beta chains derived from one specimen sequenced in a study of a mutant IDH1 vaccine in newly diagnosed glioma. Specified time point: week 23, last vaccination. Topical imiquimod accompanied each vaccine dose, which consisted of 300 ug of mutant IDH1 20-mer peptide. Antigen specificity for these receptors is unknown. The table came from immunoSEQ multiplex PCR; TCRdb's copy has only in-frame clones and leaves some out. The sample lists over 35,000 clones; about 88% were seen once. The input for sequencing was PBMCs, taken from a glioma patient whose treatment included an IDH1 peptide vaccine. The receptors shown here come from a woman between 18 and 30 years old with glioma. Some clones in this sample may be carry-over from other donors' samples.

The CDR3 DNA follows: TGTGCCAGCAGCGGGACTAGCGGCTACGAGCAGTACTTC. It encodes CASSGTSGYEQYF. The J gene is TRBJ2-7, the V gene TRBV27, with 11 bases aligning to TRBD2. J gave up 3 bases and V 6 bases, and 1 base lay outside the gene matches. The CDR3 loop spans 13 amino acids. Germline CDR1 reads MNHEY; CDR2 reads SMNVEV (reference sequence).

This chain uses TRBV6-1 with TRBJ1-1; 8 positions match TRBD1. Trimming removed 10 bases from V and 4 bases from J; junction bases left unmatched: 8. CDR3 length: 13 residues. CDR1 and CDR2 from the germline V gene are MNHNS and SASEGT. Here the CDR3 reads CANEDRVATEAFF. Written as DNA, the CDR3 is TGTGCCAACGAGGACAGGGTAGCCACTGAAGCTTTCTTT.

The chain carries TRBV21-1 and TRBJ2-1; the table assigns TRBD1, which was not confirmed against the DNA. TRBV21-1 is a recognized pseudogene. The CDR3 covers 15 residues. The CDR3 is CASSSRNRTNNEQFF. In DNA form, the CDR3 reads TGTGCCAGCAGCTCCCGAAACAGGACCAACAATGAGCAGTTCTTC.

J is TRBJ2-2 and V is TRBV1; the table's D call, TRBD2, was not checked against the DNA. TRBV1 is a documented pseudogene. CDR3 size: 16 residues. CDR3 coding DNA: TGCACCAGCAGCCAAGTAGCGGGGGAAAGGGGCGGGGAGCTGTTTTTT. Translating it yields CTSSQVAGERGGELFF.

CDR3 bases: TGTGCCAGCAGTTTAGGGAGGAGGCAGTTCTTC. The encoded protein is CASSLGRRQFF. The J gene is TRBJ2-1, the V gene TRBV27, with D possibly TRBD2 on 6 matching bases. V was trimmed by 2 bases and J by 12 bases, leaving 8 bases between them. CDR1 MNHEY and CDR2 SMNVEV come from the germline V gene (reference sequence). The CDR3 extends over 11 amino acids.

The rearrangement links TRBV2 to TRBJ1-4; 8 bases are shared with TRBD1. Germline V gene lookup returns CDR1 SNHLY and CDR2 FYNNEI. The junction had 9 bases not matched to a gene; V was cut back by 7 bases and J by 5 bases. This CDR3 has 15 residues. CDR3: CASKVTRTGNEKLFF. The CDR3 DNA reads as TGTGCCAGCAAAGTAACTCGGACAGGGAATGAAAAACTGTTTTTT.

V usage is TRBV9 and J usage is TRBJ2-5; 10 bases agree with TRBD2. CDR3 length: 16 amino acids. The ends lost 4 bases at V and 1 base at J; junction bases unmatched: 7. Germline loops: CDR1 SGDLS, CDR2 YYNGEE. CDR3 region: CASSPQGLARQETQYF. The CDR3, as DNA: TGTGCCAGCAGCCCGCAGGGACTAGCGCGCCAAGAGACCCAGTACTTC.

The CDR3 reads CASSVAGDAETQYF. The CDR3 DNA reads TGTGCCAGCAGCGTAGCCGGGGATGCGGAGACCCAGTACTTC. The chain employs TRBV9 and TRBJ2-5; a possible D gene is TRBD2 (5 bases). Germline CDR1 and CDR2: SGDLS and YYNGEE. The V gene lost 0 bases and the J gene lost 5 bases, with 11 bases spanning the gap. CDR3 length: 14 residues.

The chain has TRBV7-9 and TRBJ2-5; 13 positions match TRBD2. J gave up 4 bases and V 3 bases, and 2 bases lay outside the gene matches. The V gene's germline CDR1 is SEHNR and CDR2 FQNEAQ (reference sequence). The CDR3 has 15 residues. The chain's CDR3 is CASSFGLAGVETQYF. The DNA of the CDR3 is TGTGCCAGCAGCTTCGGACTAGCGGGAGTAGAGACCCAGTACTTC.

This chain links TRBV5-4 with TRBJ2-7, with TRBD2 matching 12 bases. The length of the CDR3 is 15 residues. From germline, CDR1 is SGHNT and CDR2 YYREEE (reference sequence). V was pared by 0 bases and J by 6 bases, with 4 bases of the junction left unmatched. The CDR3 DNA follows: TGTGCCAGCAGCTTGGATGGACTAGCGGGACGCGAGCAGTACTTC. It is translated as CASSLDGLAGREQYF. Based on the CDR3 plus reference TRBV5-4 and TRBJ2-7, the full variable domain is ETGVTQSPTHLIKTRGQQVTLRCSSQSGHNTVSWYQQALGQGPQFIFQYYREEENGRGNFPPRFSGLQFPNYSSELNVNALELDDSALYLCASSLDGLAGREQYFGPGTRLTVT.

This chain uses TRBV5-5 with TRBJ2-7; D is undetermined. V lost 4 bases and J lost 9, with 20 bases in between. CDR3 size: 14 residues. CDR1 is SGHKS and CDR2 is YYEKEE in the germline V gene (reference sequence). This CDR3 is CASSPGPQQFGQYF. CDR3 bases: TGTGCCAGCAGCCCCGGCCCCCAGCAATTCGGGCAGTACTTC.

In its sample, this clone was seen once. The chain employs TRBV4-1 and TRBJ2-7, with TRBD2 matching over 7 bases. This CDR3 comprises 15 residues. The junction had 8 bases not matched to a gene; V was cut back by 1 base and J by 5 bases. Germline V gives CDR1 MGHRA, CDR2 YSYEKL. The chain's CDR3 is CASSQVAGVGNEQYF. In DNA form, the CDR3 reads TGCGCCAGCAGCCAAGTCGCGGGAGTCGGGAACGAGCAGTACTTC.

This clone was seen only a few times. The rearrangement joins TRBV18 to TRBJ1-5; tentative D call: TRBD1 (5 bases). V dropped 4 bases and J dropped 6 bases, with 22 bases sitting between them. The germline V gene has CDR1 KGHSH and CDR2 LQKENI. CDR3 length: 17 amino acids. CDR3 DNA: TGTGCCAGCTCACTAGATATTAACTTTCAGGGAGGTCAGCCCCAGCATTTT. Translation: CASSLDINFQGGQPQHF. Based on the CDR3 plus reference TRBV18 and TRBJ1-5, the full variable domain is NAGVMQNPRHLVRRRGQEARLRCSPMKGHSHVYWYRQLPEEGLKFMVYLQKENIIDESGMPKERFSAEFPKEGPSILRIQQVVRGDSAAYFCASSLDINFQGGQPQHFGDGTRLSIL.

The rearrangement uses TRBV25-1 and TRBJ2-2; no clear D. This CDR3 has 16 amino acids. Between the trimmed V and J ends, which lost 5 bases and 5 bases, there was a span of 18 bases. The germline CDR1 and CDR2 sequences are MGHDK and SYGVNS. The CDR3 sequence: CASSPTRTGGTGELFF. The CDR3, as DNA: TGTGCCAGCAGTCCGACCCGGACGGGCGGAACCGGGGAGCTGTTTTTT.

The rearrangement uses TRBV5-6 and TRBJ2-1; 13 nucleotides line up with TRBD2. This CDR3 contains 18 residues. Germline CDR1 reads SGHDT; CDR2 reads YYEEEE. The junction had 7 bases not matched to a gene; V was cut back by 0 bases and J by 4 bases. The CDR3 coding sequence is TGTGCCAGCAGCTTGGATACTAGCGGGGGGGCCTCTTACAATGAGCAGTTCTTC. Its translation is CASSLDTSGGASYNEQFF.

This clone appeared a single time. The rearrangement links TRBV15 to TRBJ2-7; TRBD1 agrees at 8 bases. V shed 1 base, J shed 4 bases, and the junction held 9 bases outside the gene matches. The germline V gene has CDR1 LNHNV and CDR2 YYDKDF (reference sequence). The CDR3 sequence is 16 residues long. This CDR3 reads CATSRVWRQGNYEQYF. The CDR3, as DNA: TGTGCCACCAGCAGAGTCTGGAGACAGGGGAATTACGAGCAGTACTTC.

The chain is built from TRBV6-1 and TRBJ1-3; D may be TRBD1 (6 bases). CDR1 MNHNS and CDR2 SASEGT come from the germline V gene. The CDR3 length is 15 residues. Trimming pared 7 bases from V and 8 bases from J, leaving 21 bases between. CDR3 sequence reads: CASNNAGALGDTIYF. In DNA, the CDR3 is TGTGCCAGCAATAACGCAGGGGCCCTGGGGGACACCATATATTTT.

The rearrangement links TRBV2 to TRBJ1-4, with TRBD1 as a possible D gene (6 bases). The V end was cut by 3 bases, the J end by 0 bases, with 11 bases between. Per germline, CDR1 SNHLY and CDR2 FYNNEI. There are 16 residues in the CDR3. The CDR3 nucleotides read TGTGCCAGCAGTGACCGGGACACTGCAACTAATGAAAAACTGTTTTTT. Its translation: CASSDRDTATNEKLFF.

This chain connects TRBV5-4 to TRBJ2-7; 7 nucleotides align to TRBD1. The CDR3 has 15 residues. With V trimmed by 4 bases and J by 0 bases, 7 bases remained unmatched. Germline V CDR1 and CDR2: SGHNT, YYREEE (reference sequence). The CDR3 coding sequence is TGTGCCAGCAGCCTAGGACAGGCGAGCTCCTACGAGCAGTACTTC. Translated, it gives CASSLGQASSYEQYF.